The 25 T cell receptor beta chains given below trace back to one sample, sequenced in a study of human T cells and chemical hapten exposure. Specified time point: patch test 2, 6 weeks after DPC sensitization. Noted treatment: therapeutic diphenylcyclopropenone sensitization with weekly scalp DPC. TCRdb re-derived calls from the RACE reads in MiXCR, one entry per CDR3 protein. This table holds approximately 95,000 distinct CDR3 sequences, around 10% found once. The sample consisted of whole blood, taken in connection with sensitization to the hapten diphenylcyclopropenone (DPC). Source of these receptors: a woman aged 40-49 years with alopecia areata. Some clones in this sample may be carry-over from other donors' samples.

For this clonotype: It may be a read error: a sequence one base away is much more abundant. The V and J genes are TRBV25-1 and TRBJ2-6; TRBD1 might be the D (5 bases). This CDR3 spans 13 amino acids. Germline V gene sequence: CDR1 MGHDK, CDR2 SYGVNS. The chain's CDR3 is CASTSPGANVLSF. CDR3 nucleotide sequence: TGTGCCAGCACGTCTCCTGGGGCCAACGTCCTGTCTTTC.

This clonotype showed up many times. CDR3 in DNA: TGCGCCAGCAGCTCGTCTAGCAATGAGCAGTTCTTC. Translation gives CASSSSSNEQFF. The rearrangement uses TRBV4-1 and TRBJ2-1; D uncertain. Trimming shortened V by 5 bases and J by 6 bases, and 8 bases separated the two germline ends. The CDR3 spans 12 residues. CDR1 and CDR2 (germline): MGHRA, YSYEKL.

This clonotype was detected a few times. This chain uses TRBV29-1 with TRBJ2-3; D is unresolved. The CDR3 loop spans 10 amino acids. Trimming stripped 0 bases from V and 15 bases from J, with 10 bases between. Germline V CDR1 and CDR2: SQVTM, ANQGSEA. CDR3 protein: CSVEDLQRYF. The CDR3, as DNA: TGCAGCGTTGAAGATCTCCAGCGTTATTTT.

The chain joins TRBV13 to TRBJ2-1; D is possibly TRBD2 (7 bases). This CDR3 region has 16 residues. Looked up from germline, CDR1 is PRHDT and CDR2 is FYEKMQ (reference sequence). V gave up 5 bases and J gave up 4 bases, with 18 bases separating them. CDR3 nucleotides: TGTGCCAGCAGCCCCCTGAGGGGGGGACAATACAATGAGCAGTTCTTC. It translates to CASSPLRGGQYNEQFF.

This clonotype was observed a handful of times. A much larger clone sits a single nucleotide away, making a read error possible. The J gene is TRBJ1-1, the V gene TRBV7-2; TRBD1 matches at 7 bases. This CDR3 is 14 amino acids long. The germline V gene encodes CDR1 SGHTA and CDR2 FQGNSA. Trimming cost V 5 bases and J 0 bases; bases outside gene matches: 3. The CDR3: CASSVGQLNTEAFF. The CDR3 DNA follows: TGTGCCAGCAGCGTGGGACAGTTGAACACTGAAGCTTTCTTT.

This clonotype has a handful of counts. Written as DNA, the CDR3 is TGCAGTGCCCCCAAAGCGGGATCCCTTGACAATGAGCAGTTCTTC. Translation: CSAPKAGSLDNEQFF. The chain carries TRBV20-1 and TRBJ2-1; TRBD2 aligns across 7 bases. With V trimmed by 6 bases and J by 5 bases, 13 bases remained unmatched. Germline assignment: CDR1 DFQATT and CDR2 SNEGSKA (reference sequence). The CDR3 runs 15 residues.

In its sample, this clonotype was seen many times. The genes are TRBV29-1 and TRBJ2-1; D possibly corresponds to TRBD2 (5 bases). CDR1 SQVTM and CDR2 ANQGSEA come from the germline V gene. The CDR3 spans 16 residues. Trimming took off 0 bases at V and 0 bases at J, with 12 bases between the two ends. The chain's CDR3 is CSVEEWRASSYNEQFF. The DNA for the CDR3 is TGCAGCGTTGAAGAATGGCGGGCGAGCTCCTACAATGAGCAGTTCTTC.

J is TRBJ2-4 and V is TRBV11-3; D gene unclear. CDR1 and CDR2 from the germline V gene are SGHNT and YENEEA. The CDR3 loop spans 15 amino acids. V was shortened by 4 bases and J by 0 bases, with 10 bases between the two germline ends. The CDR3 is CASSSTKLAKNIQYF. CDR3 sequence (DNA): TGTGCCAGCAGCTCCACAAAGCTAGCCAAAAACATTCAGTACTTC.

This clonotype was detected many times. The chain uses TRBV20-1 and TRBJ2-7; 7 bases are a match to TRBD2. There are 15 residues in the CDR3. V gave up 6 bases and J gave up 2 bases; unmatched junction bases: 13. The germline gives CDR1 DFQATT, CDR2 SNEGSKA (reference sequence). CDR3 nucleotides: TGCAGTGCCGGAGACAACTCGGGACTAACCTACGAGCAGTACTTC. Protein: CSAGDNSGLTYEQYF.

This clonotype was observed at least ten times. V gene TRBV20-1 combines with J gene TRBJ2-1; D is tentatively TRBD1 or TRBD2 (5 bases each). Germline CDR1 and CDR2: DFQATT and SNEGSKA (reference sequence). This CDR3 contains 16 residues. Between the trimmed V and J ends, which lost 3 bases and 3 bases, there was a span of 18 bases. CDR3 residues: CSARYWGTHLYNEQFF. The CDR3 DNA sequence: TGCAGTGCTAGGTATTGGGGGACCCACCTCTACAATGAGCAGTTCTTC.

The chain carries TRBV6-2 or TRBV6-3 and TRBJ2-2; D might be TRBD2 (5 bases). The CDR3 extends over 15 amino acids. The V gene lost 3 bases and the J gene lost 1 base, with 9 bases spanning the gap. The germline gives CDR1 MNHEY, CDR2 SVGEGT. The CDR3 here is CASSYYGLNTGELFF. CDR3 in DNA: TGTGCCAGCAGTTATTACGGACTGAACACCGGGGAGCTGTTTTTT.

This rearrangement joins TRBV5-6 to TRBJ2-1; 8 nucleotides agree with TRBD2. CDR3 length: 16 residues. V shed 1 base and J 8 bases; nucleotides not matched to a gene: 11. Looked up from germline, CDR1 is SGHDT and CDR2 is YYEEEE. The CDR3 bases are TGTGCCAGCAGCTTGCCCTGGAGCGGGAGTCGCCATGAGCAGTTCTTC. It specifies CASSLPWSGSRHEQFF. Combining the CDR3 with reference TRBV5-6 and TRBJ2-1 gives the whole variable domain DAGVTQSPTHLIKTRGQQVTLRCSPKSGHDTVSWYQQALGQGPQFIFQYYEEEERQRGNFPDRFSGHQFPNYSSELNVNALLLGDSALYLCASSLPWSGSRHEQFFGPGTRLTVL.

This clonotype came up a few times. The chain links TRBV29-1 to TRBJ2-6; D might be TRBD1 (7 bases). With 5 bases removed from V and 3 bases from J, the gap between germline ends came to 20 bases. The CDR3 is made up of 17 amino acids. The V gene's germline CDR1 is SQVTM and CDR2 ANQGSEA. DNA of the CDR3: TGCAGCGTTCGAGGAGGGGGCGGTCTAGGTGGGGCCAACGTCCTGACTTTC. This sequence encodes CSVRGGGGLGGANVLTF.

The chain joins TRBV2 to TRBJ1-5; D unclear. This CDR3 has 15 residues. The germline V and J ends were trimmed by 4 bases and 1 base, with 11 bases remaining between them. Germline-derived CDR1 and CDR2 are SNHLY and FYNNEI. The CDR3: CASSVNSISNQPQHF. The CDR3 DNA sequence: TGTGCCAGCAGTGTCAACAGTATAAGCAATCAGCCCCAGCATTTT.

This clonotype has ten or more counts. This chain joins TRBV29-1 and TRBJ1-1; 7 nucleotides line up with TRBD1. The V gene's germline CDR1 is SQVTM and CDR2 ANQGSEA. Unmatched junction bases numbered 8, after V lost 4 bases and J lost 3 bases. The CDR3 is 14 residues long. CDR3 DNA: TGCAGCGTTGGGGAGGGGGCTGGTGACACTGAAGCTTTCTTT. This encodes CSVGEGAGDTEAFF.

This clonotype came up many times. The rearrangement joins TRBV5-1 to TRBJ2-5, with D perhaps TRBD1 (6 bases). Germline CDR1 SGHRS, CDR2 YFSETQ. The length of the CDR3 is 13 residues. V was trimmed by 2 bases and J by 5 bases, leaving 10 bases between them. As DNA, the CDR3 is TGCGCCAGCAGCTTATCAGGGGTGGAGACCCAGTACTTC. Protein product: CASSLSGVETQYF.

This clonotype was found many times. The chain uses TRBV4-3 and TRBJ1-5, with D tentatively TRBD1 (5 bases). Germline V gene data show CDR1 as LGHNA and CDR2 as YSLEER. This CDR3 is 13 amino acids long. The ends were cut back, 3 bases at V and 4 bases at J, with 7 bases in the middle. The CDR3 loop is CASSQGLNQPQHF. CDR3 bases: TGCGCCAGCAGCCAGGGACTTAATCAGCCCCAGCATTTT.

The J gene is TRBJ2-6, the V gene TRBV3-1, with no clear D. Germline V gene lookup returns CDR1 LGHDT and CDR2 YNNKEL (reference sequence). Trimming shortened V by 1 base and J by 4 bases, and 8 bases separated the two germline ends. This CDR3 is 15 amino acids long. CDR3 loop: CASSQAGPGANVLTF. As DNA, the CDR3 is TGTGCCAGCAGCCAAGCTGGCCCCGGGGCCAACGTCCTGACTTTC.

This clonotype was seen at least ten times. The J gene is TRBJ1-4, the V gene TRBV4-3; 11 nucleotides align to TRBD1. The CDR3 sequence is 17 residues long. The V segment lost 2 bases and the J segment 0 bases; nucleotides outside the gene matches: 2. CDR1 and CDR2 (germline): LGHNA, YSLEER. The CDR3 DNA sequence: TGCGCCAGCAGCCAATCGGGACAGGGGGCAACTAATGAAAAACTGTTTTTT. Encoded protein: CASSQSGQGATNEKLFF.

This clonotype showed up just a few times. The chain's CDR3 is CASSSRDSYSPLHF. The CDR3 DNA reads TGTGCCAGCAGTTCCCGGGACAGTTATTCACCCCTCCACTTT. This rearrangement joins TRBV28 to TRBJ1-6; TRBD1 matches 7 bases. The CDR3 covers 14 residues. The junction had 5 bases not matched to a gene; V was cut back by 4 bases and J by 8 bases. Looked up from germline, CDR1 is MDHEN and CDR2 is SYDVKM.

This clonotype was seen ten or more times. DNA for the CDR3: TGTGCCAGCAGGTGGGACAGGGTGGAGACCCAGTACTTC. Translation gives CASRWDRVETQYF. This chain uses TRBV6-2 or TRBV6-3 with TRBJ2-5; 9 positions agree with TRBD1. Trimming at V came to 6 bases and at J to 5 bases, leaving 4 bases not matched to a gene. Per germline, CDR1 MNHEY and CDR2 SVGEGT. The CDR3 spans 13 residues.

V is TRBV27 and J is TRBJ2-7, with 7 bases that match TRBD2. CDR3 length equals 15 residues. Germline V gives CDR1 MNHEY, CDR2 SMNVEV (reference sequence). V lost 2 bases and J lost 0; bases outside the gene matches: 4. CDR3 DNA sequence: TGTGCCAGCAGTTTAGCGGGAGTTTCCTCCTACGAGCAGTACTTC. Translating it yields CASSLAGVSSYEQYF.

CDR3 sequence reads: CASSAGLGTYTEAFF. CDR3 nucleotides: TGTGCCAGCAGTGCCGGGTTGGGGACTTACACTGAAGCTTTCTTT. The chain joins TRBV6-6 to TRBJ1-1; a possible D gene is TRBD1 (5 bases). Trimming cost V 5 bases and J 3 bases, with 16 bases left between them. The CDR3 has 15 residues. CDR1 and CDR2 (germline): MNHNY, SVGAGI (reference sequence).

This clonotype was counted a single time. V usage is TRBV29-1 and J usage is TRBJ2-1; perhaps TRBD1 as D (5 bases). The CDR3 covers 14 residues. Per the germline V gene, CDR1 is SQVTM and CDR2 is ANQGSEA. The V end was cut by 2 bases, the J end by 1 base, with 9 bases between. CDR3 in amino acids: CSVEPRDSYNEQFF. The CDR3 DNA sequence: TGCAGCGTTGAACCCAGGGATTCCTACAATGAGCAGTTCTTC.

There are a few counts of this clonotype. The chain couples TRBV20-1 to TRBJ2-1; possibly TRBD2 for D (6 bases). CDR1 DFQATT and CDR2 SNEGSKA come from the germline V gene (reference sequence). Trimming took 5 bases from V and 2 from J, leaving 13 bases between them. The CDR3 spans 14 residues. CDR3 coding DNA: TGCAGTGCTCCCCGGGAGAGTGCCTACAATGAGCAGTTCTTC. Translated: CSAPRESAYNEQFF.